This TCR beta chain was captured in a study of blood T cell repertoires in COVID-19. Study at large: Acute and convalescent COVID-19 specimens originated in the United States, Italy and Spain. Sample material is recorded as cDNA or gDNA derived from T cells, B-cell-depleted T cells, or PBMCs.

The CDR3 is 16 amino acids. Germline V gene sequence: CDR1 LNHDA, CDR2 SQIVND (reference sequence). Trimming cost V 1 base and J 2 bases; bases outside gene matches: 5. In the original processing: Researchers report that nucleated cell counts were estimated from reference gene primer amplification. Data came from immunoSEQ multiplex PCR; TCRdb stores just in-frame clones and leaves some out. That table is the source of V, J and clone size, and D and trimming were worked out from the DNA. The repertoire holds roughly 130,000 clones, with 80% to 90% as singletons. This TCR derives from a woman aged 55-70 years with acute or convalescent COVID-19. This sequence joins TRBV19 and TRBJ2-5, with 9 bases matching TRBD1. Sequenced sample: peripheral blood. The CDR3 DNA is TGTGCCAGTAGTATAGGCGGGACAGGGAGACAAGAGACCCAGTACTTC. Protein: CASSIGGTGRQETQYF.